This entry concerns a single T cell receptor beta chain. The antigen is not known. Here immunoSEQ multiplex PCR was the method, and the copy in TCRdb shows in-frame clones only, minus some. Among around 52,000 clones, 85% to 95% were seen once, and the ten largest hold 4.5% to 6%. This sample is drawn from a study of cytomegalovirus exposure and HLA in healthy donors. Study information: It was reported in a later analysis that the 120 validation repertoires used the same platform as the roughly 700 first-cohort repertoires. Study-level points and caveats: The tendency of first-cohort TCR clusters to co-occur in the 90 to 150 validation repertoires emerged from a later analysis. The study listed roughly 160 cytomegalovirus-associated TCR beta chains. Cytomegalovirus status, reportedly, was diagnosed with high specificity and sensitivity by the classifier.

Sequencing was performed on PBMCs. This sequence was found in a woman under 30 in good health and CMV-seronegative.

The CDR3 spells CASSLQRGDRETQYF. The CDR3 bases are TGTGCCAGCAGCTTACAGCGGGGGGACAGAGAGACCCAGTACTTC. The chain couples TRBV7-3 to TRBJ2-5, with 9 nucleotides matching TRBD2. V dropped 2 bases and J dropped 4; count of bases not matched to a gene: 5. The CDR3 extends over 15 amino acids. Per the germline V gene, CDR1 is SGHTA and CDR2 is FQGTGA. Supplemented by reference TRBV7-3 and TRBJ2-5, the full variable domain reads GAGVSQTPSNKVTEKGKYVELRCDPISGHTALYWYRQSLGQGPEFLIYFQGTGAADDSGLPNDRFFAVRPEGSVSTLKIQRTERGDSAVYLCASSLQRGDRETQYFGPGTRLLVL.